This note documents a single T cell receptor (beta chain) sequence. The antigen remains undetermined. This record belongs to a study of cytomegalovirus exposure and HLA in healthy donors. As for the study in general: The roughly 120 validation repertoires used the same platform as the 666 first-cohort repertoires, a later analysis reported. The study, taken as a whole, reports: The authors enumerated 164 TCR beta chains as linked to cytomegalovirus. High sensitivity and specificity were reportedly achieved when the classifier diagnosed cytomegalovirus status. Subsequent analysis found a tendency for first-cohort TCR clusters to co-occur within the 120 or so validation repertoires.

Here immunoSEQ multiplex PCR was the method, and the copy in TCRdb shows in-frame clones only, minus some. The table shows roughly 110,000 clones, with 88% occurring only once. There are 14 residues in the CDR3. V shed 4 bases and J shed 3 bases, with 13 bases lying between them. Germline V gene lookup returns CDR1 MGHRA and CDR2 YSYEKL. This chain links TRBV4-1 with TRBJ2-7, with D possibly TRBD2 on 7 matching bases. This clonotype was sampled from a woman aged 18-30 years in good health and CMV-seropositive. Sequencing input: PBMCs. The CDR3 protein is CASSRGEGGYEQYF. The CDR3 DNA sequence: TGCGCCAGCAGCCGCGGGGAGGGGGGCTACGAGCAGTACTTC.